What follows is one TCR beta chain and its context. This clonotype was picked up many times. Its antigen is unknown. Within one base of it there is no much larger clone, and no base qualities were kept. This sample stems from a study of CD8+CD57+ T cells in acquired aplastic anemia (dated by TCRdb to 2016 to 2018). Broadly, across the study: On average, sorted CD4+ and CD8+ cells yielded approximately 3 ug of extracted DNA, with a range of about 0.17 to 27.4 ug. An average of about 10 million reads for CD4+ cells and 11.0 million reads for CD8+ cells was obtained from healthy donor samples. What the authors observed across the whole study: Patients and healthy controls showed no significant difference in CD8+ Simpson's diversity (P=0.060). Roughly 30 CD8+ CDR3 sequences were found to be shared between patients and controls, but these sequences appeared to be highly expressed in patients and within the immunodominant clones of the patients.

Genomic DNA was used as template for profiling of TCR beta VDJ combinations and CDR3 sequences. An Illumina HiSeq 2000 was used for TCR repertoire sequencing. On the authors' methods: TRBV/TRBJ rearrangement plots, CDR3 size and DJ length profiles, and Simpson's diversity index were used to evaluate the repertoires. The immunodominant clone was defined as the most abundant DNA sequence in deep sequencing data. CDR3 amino acid sequences were screened for sharing across subjects and compared with published repertoires and the VDJdb database. Starting from the raw public reads, TCRdb applied fastp trimming at Q25, assembled clones with MiXCR and retained in-frame beta chains. Here each entry gathers all rows of one CDR3 protein and keeps the most common genes and DNA. The V and J calls were determined by TCRdb, not by the authors. In this sample the table shows about 48,000 distinct CDR3 sequences, about 78% of which occur a single time. 30% to 40% of the sample goes to the ten largest clones.

In the study, sorted CD4+ and CD8+ blood T cells from patients with severe aplastic anemia and from healthy subjects underwent deep sequencing of TCR repertoires. Ficoll-Paque density gradient centrifugation was used to isolate peripheral blood mononuclear cells. Before DNA was extracted, CD4+ and CD8+ T cells were sorted using either FACS or magnetic beads. Sequencing was carried out using sorted CD4+, CD8+, or CD8+CD57+ T cells (not recorded which) from PBMCs. This clonotype was obtained from a human donor in good health, serving as a control.

The DNA is as follows: TGCAGTGCTAGAGGGACGGGTACCTACAATGAGCAGTTCTTC. Its protein product is CSARGTGTYNEQFF. Here the chain combines TRBV20-1 and TRBJ2-1; the D segment cannot be called with confidence. The CDR3 goes from the cysteine to the phenylalanine over 14 residues. Solely the CDR3 DNA is kept, with 42 bases framed from the first base. Taken from the germline V gene (reference sequence), the CDR1 and CDR2 loops are DFQATT and SNEGSKA. V was cut back by 1 base and J by 2 bases, leaving a gap of 9 bases between them.